This T cell receptor (beta chain) was obtained from a study of low-dose radiotherapy and immunotherapy resistance in tumors (dated by TCRdb to the early 2020s). Concerning the study at large: Cohort 1 received 0.5 Gy per fraction every 2 weeks, with a prescribed total PTV dose of 6.5 Gy. In Cohort 2, 1 Gy per fraction was delivered every two weeks, for a total of 13 Gy over 26 weeks. Nivolumab and ipilimumab were both given intravenously, with nivolumab at a 240 mg flat dose every two weeks and ipilimumab at 1 mg/kg every six weeks. Intravenous cyclophosphamide at 200 mg/m2 was administered every two weeks, one day ahead of each radiation and immunotherapy administration. Starting on cycle 1 day 1, patients took 300 mg of aspirin by mouth once daily for four cycles. To make first-strand cDNA, Superscript III was used along with a set of TRAV- and TRBV-specific primers so that both the TCRalpha and TCRbeta chains were covered. Trial participants were not randomized into treatment groups. Eight patients were included in the translational analysis, namely three from the first dose cohort plus the first five from the second dose cohort. An Illumina MiniSeq instrument was used to deep-sequence the TCRalpha and TCRbeta libraries.

Sequencing used an Illumina MiniSeq. TCRs were amplified for 15 to 20 PCR cycles with Phusion, using a constant-region primer paired with the adapter attached to the V primers. The MessageAmp II aRNA Amplification Kit was used to amplify the isolated mRNA, with in vitro transcription run for around 15 hours at 37 degrees C. mRNA for TCR sequencing was isolated with the Dynabeads mRNA DIRECT Purification Kit. Indexed Illumina adapters were added in a second Phusion PCR of roughly 25 cycles, after which AMPure XP beads were used to purify the products. Under the source paper's analysis protocol: Using custom Perl scripts, TCR sequences that encoded the same protein were pooled, out-of-frame sequences were dropped, and the abundance of each clonotype was calculated. The analysis excluded TCR sequences that were supported by just one read. Shannon entropy, Gini index, clonality, richness, and the frequency of TCRs shared between repertoires were included as repertoire metrics. TCRdb cleaned the public reads at Q25 with fastp, built clones with MiXCR and kept in-frame beta chains. Duplicate CDR3 protein sequences are folded into a single record with the most common DNA and genes. These V and J calls are TCRdb output, not the study's own analysis. This sample lists some 45,000 distinct CDR3 sequences; approximately 12% were detected once. The ten largest clonotypes hold about 6% of the sample.

Inclusive of the bounding cysteine and phenylalanine, the CDR3 is 13 residues long. Only the CDR3 portion is preserved as DNA: 39 bases, with reading frame beginning at the first base. Trimming accounts for 5 bases at V and 4 bases at J, while the number of junction bases matched to no gene is 2. Via the germline V gene (reference sequence), CDR1 is MNHEY and CDR2 SMNVEV. This clonotype showed up many times. The antigen it binds to is not known. Within one base of it there is no much larger clone, and no base qualities were kept. The label giving this sample's time point can be read as: before trial treatment. The donors came from RACIN, which was a single-arm phase I dose-escalation trial that paired nivolumab and ipilimumab with aspirin, low-dose cyclophosphamide and low-dose radiotherapy. To be eligible, a patient needed to have an advanced solid tumor that was TIL-negative.

The starting material was PBMCs, obtained before treatment. This TCR was recovered from a female donor with ovarian cancer. The rearrangement combines TRBV27 with TRBJ1-5; 7 central bases correspond to TRBD1. The bases are TGTGCCAGCAGTACAGGGGCGAATCAGCCCCAGCATTTT. Translated, this gives CASSTGANQPQHF.